Listed below are T cell receptor beta chains from one sample, sequenced in a study of identical twins. One entry per CDR3 protein, called by TCRdb with MiXCR from the 5' RACE reads. Altogether approximately 210,000 distinct CDR3 sequences are present, 6.5% being singletons, with the ten largest covering approximately 14%. This same sample was also taken into another study, of T cells expressing NK-cell markers.

Sequenced material: CD8+ T cells sorted from blood. These receptors were obtained from a woman under 30 in good health. CDR3s include the opening cysteine and the closing phenylalanine or tryptophan. Fields, in order: J gene, D gene, clone size, V gene, CDR3 protein, CDR3 DNA. The D gene is left open where the match is weak. Size values are once, few and many counts, or a class for expanded clones, and some rows have none.

j_call: TRBJ2-3
d_call: -
clone_size: few
v_call: TRBV12-5
cdr3_aa: CASGLYGGTRTDTQYF
cdr3_nt: TGTGCTAGTGGTTTATATGGCGGGACCCGCACAGATACGCAGTATTTT

j_call: TRBJ2-5
d_call: -
clone_size: -
v_call: TRBV3-1
cdr3_aa: CASTRGAAQETQYF
cdr3_nt: TGTGCCAGCACAAGAGGGGCAGCCCAAGAGACCCAGTACTTC

j_call: TRBJ2-7
d_call: TRBD2
clone_size: many
v_call: TRBV10-3
cdr3_aa: CAIAGTSGLMVYEQYF
cdr3_nt: TGTGCCATCGCAGGAACTAGCGGGTTAATGGTATACGAGCAGTACTTC

j_call: TRBJ2-4
d_call: TRBD2
clone_size: many
v_call: TRBV3-1
cdr3_aa: CASRESGMPADIQYF
cdr3_nt: TGTGCCAGCAGAGAAAGCGGGATGCCTGCGGACATTCAGTACTTC

j_call: TRBJ2-3
d_call: TRBD1
clone_size: -
v_call: TRBV29-1
cdr3_aa: CSVEKGQGTDTQYF
cdr3_nt: TGCAGCGTTGAGAAGGGACAGGGCACAGATACGCAGTATTTT

j_call: TRBJ1-1
d_call: TRBD1
clone_size: few
v_call: TRBV7-9
cdr3_aa: CASRGQGKSTEAFF
cdr3_nt: TGTGCCAGCAGGGGACAGGGGAAAAGCACTGAAGCTTTCTTT

j_call: TRBJ1-2
d_call: -
clone_size: -
v_call: TRBV12-3/TRBV12-4
cdr3_aa: CASSFEDADGYTF
cdr3_nt: TGTGCCAGCAGTTTTGAGGACGCGGATGGCTACACCTTC

j_call: TRBJ1-1
d_call: -
clone_size: few
v_call: TRBV29-1
cdr3_aa: CSVQGTFLNTEAFF
cdr3_nt: TGCAGCGTGCAAGGGACGTTTCTGAACACTGAAGCTTTCTTT

j_call: TRBJ2-1
d_call: TRBD2
clone_size: many
v_call: TRBV12-3/TRBV12-4
cdr3_aa: CASSPSGTSLNEQFF
cdr3_nt: TGTGCCAGCAGCCCCTCCGGGACTAGTTTAAATGAGCAGTTCTTC

j_call: TRBJ1-2
d_call: TRBD1
clone_size: few
v_call: TRBV9
cdr3_aa: CASSVGDRSSNYGYTF
cdr3_nt: TGTGCCAGCAGCGTAGGGGACAGGAGCTCTAACTATGGCTACACCTTC

j_call: TRBJ2-3
d_call: TRBD1
clone_size: few
v_call: TRBV11-2
cdr3_aa: CASIWTGDMDTQYF
cdr3_nt: TGTGCCAGCATCTGGACAGGGGATATGGATACGCAGTATTTT

j_call: TRBJ2-7
d_call: -
clone_size: few
v_call: TRBV29-1
cdr3_aa: CSVEDPDSYEQYF
cdr3_nt: TGCAGCGTTGAAGATCCCGATTCCTACGAGCAGTACTTC

j_call: TRBJ1-4
d_call: -
clone_size: few
v_call: TRBV29-1
cdr3_aa: CSVWPSVDEKLFF
cdr3_nt: TGCAGCGTTTGGCCCTCGGTGGATGAAAAACTGTTTTTT

j_call: TRBJ2-5
d_call: -
clone_size: many
v_call: TRBV11-2
cdr3_aa: CASSLGAPQETQYF
cdr3_nt: TGTGCCAGCAGCTTAGGGGCCCCCCAAGAGACCCAGTACTTC

j_call: TRBJ2-1
d_call: -
clone_size: -
v_call: TRBV7-4
cdr3_aa: CAFSHGTVPKRRGYNEQFF
cdr3_nt: TGTGCCTTCAGCCACGGGACAGTCCCGAAGCGCCGGGGGTACAATGAGCAGTTCTTC

j_call: TRBJ2-2
d_call: -
clone_size: -
v_call: TRBV4-3
cdr3_aa: CASSPVGGDTGELFF
cdr3_nt: TGCGCCAGCAGCCCGGTCGGAGGGGACACCGGGGAGCTGTTTTTT

j_call: TRBJ2-3
d_call: -
clone_size: few
v_call: TRBV14
cdr3_aa: CASSQVGGEDTQYF
cdr3_nt: TGTGCCAGCAGCCAAGTAGGGGGTGAGGATACGCAGTATTTT

j_call: TRBJ2-1
d_call: TRBD2
clone_size: -
v_call: TRBV2
cdr3_aa: CASSDVGRGEQFF
cdr3_nt: TGTGCCAGCAGTGATGTCGGGAGGGGGGAGCAGTTCTTC

j_call: TRBJ2-1
d_call: -
clone_size: -
v_call: TRBV14
cdr3_aa: CASSADYFGYEQFF
cdr3_nt: TGTGCCAGCAGCGCGGACTATTTCGGGTATGAGCAGTTCTTC

j_call: TRBJ2-5
d_call: -
clone_size: many
v_call: TRBV5-6
cdr3_aa: CASSPGWRRQETQYF
cdr3_nt: TGTGCCAGCAGCCCAGGGTGGAGGAGGCAAGAGACCCAGTACTTC

j_call: TRBJ1-1
d_call: -
clone_size: many
v_call: TRBV7-9
cdr3_aa: CASSPPGATEAFF
cdr3_nt: TGTGCCAGCAGTCCGCCGGGAGCCACTGAAGCTTTCTTT

j_call: TRBJ2-7
d_call: -
clone_size: -
v_call: TRBV6-2/TRBV6-3
cdr3_aa: CASSGQVYEQYF
cdr3_nt: TGTGCCAGCAGTGGACAAGTCTACGAGCAGTACTTC

j_call: TRBJ2-3
d_call: -
clone_size: medium-sized
v_call: TRBV11-2
cdr3_aa: CASSSYPRATATDTQYF
cdr3_nt: TGTGCCAGCAGCTCATACCCCCGGGCTACCGCCACAGATACGCAGTATTTT

j_call: TRBJ2-2
d_call: TRBD2
clone_size: -
v_call: TRBV6-2/TRBV6-3
cdr3_aa: CASSARTSGRKGTGELFF
cdr3_nt: TGTGCCAGCAGTGCCCGGACTAGCGGGAGAAAAGGCACCGGGGAGCTGTTTTTT

j_call: TRBJ2-7
d_call: -
clone_size: few
v_call: TRBV4-3
cdr3_aa: CASSQEDGTYEQYF
cdr3_nt: TGCGCCAGCAGCCAAGAGGACGGCACCTACGAGCAGTACTTC

j_call: TRBJ1-1
d_call: -
clone_size: few
v_call: TRBV5-1
cdr3_aa: CASSEAGGNTEAFF
cdr3_nt: TGCGCCAGCAGCGAGGCTGGGGGGAACACTGAAGCTTTCTTT

j_call: TRBJ2-5
d_call: -
clone_size: -
v_call: TRBV15
cdr3_aa: CATSTSPPPVEETQYF
cdr3_nt: TGTGCCACCAGCACCTCGCCCCCCCCAGTTGAAGAGACCCAGTACTTC

j_call: TRBJ2-7
d_call: -
clone_size: few
v_call: TRBV6-1
cdr3_aa: CASSTGRRENEQYF
cdr3_nt: TGTGCCAGCAGTACAGGACGGAGGGAAAACGAGCAGTACTTC

j_call: TRBJ2-7
d_call: TRBD1
clone_size: -
v_call: TRBV12-5
cdr3_aa: CASGPGDRTYEQYF
cdr3_nt: TGTGCTAGTGGCCCCGGGGACAGAACCTACGAGCAGTACTTC

j_call: TRBJ2-1
d_call: -
clone_size: many
v_call: TRBV7-9
cdr3_aa: CASSPRGHSYNEQFF
cdr3_nt: TGTGCCAGCAGCCCCCGCGGGCACTCCTACAATGAGCAGTTCTTC

j_call: TRBJ2-7
d_call: -
clone_size: many
v_call: TRBV11-1
cdr3_aa: CASSPLRGHSYEQYF
cdr3_nt: TGTGCCAGCAGCCCTCTGAGGGGACACTCCTACGAGCAGTACTTC

j_call: TRBJ1-1
d_call: -
clone_size: few
v_call: TRBV14
cdr3_aa: CASSQASKGFPEAFF
cdr3_nt: TGTGCCAGCAGCCAAGCCTCGAAGGGGTTCCCTGAAGCTTTCTTT

j_call: TRBJ1-1
d_call: -
clone_size: few
v_call: TRBV20-1
cdr3_aa: CSTVPGQGHTEAFF
cdr3_nt: TGCAGTACCGTCCCGGGACAAGGCCACACTGAAGCTTTCTTT

j_call: TRBJ1-1
d_call: -
clone_size: many
v_call: TRBV4-3
cdr3_aa: CASSQDRTQPTEAFF
cdr3_nt: TGCGCCAGCAGCCAAGATCGGACCCAACCCACTGAAGCTTTCTTT

j_call: TRBJ1-5
d_call: -
clone_size: -
v_call: TRBV6-1
cdr3_aa: CASSEPRVKAGNQPQHF
cdr3_nt: TGTGCCAGCAGTGAACCACGGGTAAAGGCCGGCAATCAGCCCCAGCATTTT

j_call: TRBJ1-6
d_call: TRBD1
clone_size: few
v_call: TRBV5-5
cdr3_aa: CASSPDRGLSPLHF
cdr3_nt: TGTGCCAGCAGCCCCGACAGGGGGCTTTCACCCCTCCACTTT

j_call: TRBJ1-1
d_call: -
clone_size: many
v_call: TRBV12-3/TRBV12-4
cdr3_aa: CASTLEGDRTEAFF
cdr3_nt: TGTGCCAGCACCCTCGAGGGGGATCGGACTGAAGCTTTCTTT

j_call: TRBJ2-1
d_call: -
clone_size: -
v_call: TRBV1
cdr3_aa: CTSSQDTSGLAPLCPDEQFF
cdr3_nt: TGCACCAGCAGCCAAGATACGTCTGGACTAGCGCCTCTTTGCCCGGATGAGCAGTTCTTC

j_call: TRBJ1-5
d_call: -
clone_size: -
v_call: TRBV4-1
cdr3_aa: CASSQDLKQPQHF
cdr3_nt: TGCGCCAGCAGCCAAGATCTGAAACAGCCCCAGCATTTT

j_call: TRBJ2-7
d_call: -
clone_size: many
v_call: TRBV27
cdr3_aa: CASSYASSYEQYF
cdr3_nt: TGTGCCAGCAGTTACGCCAGTTCCTACGAGCAGTACTTC

j_call: TRBJ2-7
d_call: TRBD2
clone_size: many
v_call: TRBV12-3/TRBV12-4
cdr3_aa: CASSGASGASEQYF
cdr3_nt: TGTGCCAGCAGTGGGGCTAGCGGGGCAAGCGAGCAGTACTTC

j_call: TRBJ2-3
d_call: TRBD2
clone_size: -
v_call: TRBV2
cdr3_aa: CASSGLAEITDTQYF
cdr3_nt: TGTGCCAGCAGTGGGCTAGCGGAGATCACAGATACGCAGTATTTT

j_call: TRBJ1-5
d_call: TRBD1
clone_size: few
v_call: TRBV19
cdr3_aa: CASSIDKGARGNQPQHF
cdr3_nt: TGTGCCAGTAGTATAGACAAGGGGGCAAGAGGCAATCAGCCCCAGCATTTT